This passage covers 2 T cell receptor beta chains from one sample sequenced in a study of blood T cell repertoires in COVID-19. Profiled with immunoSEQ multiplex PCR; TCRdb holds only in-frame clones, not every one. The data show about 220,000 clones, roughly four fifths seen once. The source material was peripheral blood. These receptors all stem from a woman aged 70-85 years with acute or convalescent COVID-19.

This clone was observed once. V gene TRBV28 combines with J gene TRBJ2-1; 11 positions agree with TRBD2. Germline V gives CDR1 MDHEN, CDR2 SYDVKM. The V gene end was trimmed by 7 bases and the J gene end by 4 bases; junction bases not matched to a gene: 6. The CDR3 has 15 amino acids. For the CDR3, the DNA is TGTGCCAGCACCCTAGCGGGGGGTTATTACAATGAGCAGTTCTTC. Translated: CASTLAGGYYNEQFF.

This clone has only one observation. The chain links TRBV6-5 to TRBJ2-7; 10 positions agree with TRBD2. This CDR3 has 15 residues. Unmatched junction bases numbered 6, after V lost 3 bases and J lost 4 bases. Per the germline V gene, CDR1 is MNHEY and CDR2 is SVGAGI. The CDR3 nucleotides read TGTGCCAGCAGTTATCGACTAGCGGGCATATACGAGCAGTACTTC. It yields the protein CASSYRLAGIYEQYF.